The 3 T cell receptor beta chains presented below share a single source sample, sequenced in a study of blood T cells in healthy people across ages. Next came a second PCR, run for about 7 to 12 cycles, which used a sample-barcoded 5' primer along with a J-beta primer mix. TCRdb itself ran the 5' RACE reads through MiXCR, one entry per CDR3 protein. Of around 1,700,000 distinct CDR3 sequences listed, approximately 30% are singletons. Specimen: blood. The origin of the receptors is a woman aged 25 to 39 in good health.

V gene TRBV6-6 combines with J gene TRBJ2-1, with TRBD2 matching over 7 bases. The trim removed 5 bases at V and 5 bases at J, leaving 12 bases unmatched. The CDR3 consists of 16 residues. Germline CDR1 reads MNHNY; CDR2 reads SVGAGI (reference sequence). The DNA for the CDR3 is TGTGCCAGCAGTGACCCGCGGGGGATTGGGGACAATGAGCAGTTCTTC. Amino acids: CASSDPRGIGDNEQFF.

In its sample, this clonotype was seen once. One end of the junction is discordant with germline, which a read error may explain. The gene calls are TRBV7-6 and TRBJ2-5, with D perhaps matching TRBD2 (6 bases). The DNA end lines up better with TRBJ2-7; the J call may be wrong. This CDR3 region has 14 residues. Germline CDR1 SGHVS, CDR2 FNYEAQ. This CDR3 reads CVSSLGTGSYEQYF. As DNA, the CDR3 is TGTGTCAGCAGCTTAGGGACTGGCTCCTACGAGCAGTACTTC.

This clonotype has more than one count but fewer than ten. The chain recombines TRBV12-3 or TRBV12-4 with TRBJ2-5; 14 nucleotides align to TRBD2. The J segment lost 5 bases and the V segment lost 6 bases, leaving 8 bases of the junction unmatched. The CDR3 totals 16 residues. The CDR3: CASSPTSGGAFETQYF. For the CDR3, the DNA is TGTGCCAGCAGCCCGACTAGCGGGGGGGCCTTTGAGACCCAGTACTTC.